This T cell receptor (beta chain) was sequenced for a study of cytotoxic CD8 clonotypes in ibrutinib-treated CLL. This clone showed up just a few times. V lost 7 bases to trimming and J lost 2 bases, with 13 bases between them. The CDR3 runs 13 residues. Germline V gene sequence: CDR1 SQVTM, CDR2 ANQGSEA. The repertoire was sequenced with immunoSEQ multiplex PCR; TCRdb's copy has only in-frame clones and lacks some. In the table there are about 300,000 clones, around 66% of which are singletons. The chain joins TRBV29-1 to TRBJ2-3; D is possibly TRBD1 (5 bases). This sequence was found in a human donor with chronic lymphocytic leukemia. Sequencing was performed on PBMCs, taken after 36 months of ibrutinib treatment. The CDR3 bases are TGCAGCGCCGTATCAGGGAACACAGATACGCAGTATTTT. Translation: CSAVSGNTDTQYF.